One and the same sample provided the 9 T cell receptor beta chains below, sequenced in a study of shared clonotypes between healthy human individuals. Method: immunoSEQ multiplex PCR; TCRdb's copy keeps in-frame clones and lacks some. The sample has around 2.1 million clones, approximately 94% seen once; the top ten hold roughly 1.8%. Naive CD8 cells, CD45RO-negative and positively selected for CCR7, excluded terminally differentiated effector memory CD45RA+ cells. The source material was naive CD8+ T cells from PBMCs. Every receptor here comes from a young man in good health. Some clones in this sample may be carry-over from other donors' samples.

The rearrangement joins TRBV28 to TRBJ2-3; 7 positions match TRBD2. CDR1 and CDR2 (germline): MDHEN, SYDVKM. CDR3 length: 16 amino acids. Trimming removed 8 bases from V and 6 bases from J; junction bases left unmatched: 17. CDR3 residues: CASERGYLLGGDTQYF. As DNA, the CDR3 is TGTGCCAGCGAAAGGGGCTACCTCCTGGGAGGGGATACGCAGTATTTT.

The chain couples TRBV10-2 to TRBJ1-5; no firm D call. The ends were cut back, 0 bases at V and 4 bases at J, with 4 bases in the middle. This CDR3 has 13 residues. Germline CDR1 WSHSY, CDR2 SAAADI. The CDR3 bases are TGCGCCAGCAGTGAGTCAAAAAATCAGCCCCAGCATTTT. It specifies CASSESKNQPQHF.

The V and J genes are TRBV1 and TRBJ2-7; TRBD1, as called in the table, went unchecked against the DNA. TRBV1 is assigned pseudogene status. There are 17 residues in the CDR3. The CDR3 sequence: CTSSQALGTGGSYEQYF. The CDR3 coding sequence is TGCACCAGCAGCCAGGCTCTCGGGACAGGGGGTTCCTACGAGCAGTACTTC.

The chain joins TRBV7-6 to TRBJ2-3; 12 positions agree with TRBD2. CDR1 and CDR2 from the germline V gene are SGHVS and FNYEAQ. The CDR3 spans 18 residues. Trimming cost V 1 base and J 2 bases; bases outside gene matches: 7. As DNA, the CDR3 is TGTGCCAGCAGCTTAGTACTAGCGGGAGGCCCGTTCACAGATACGCAGTATTTT. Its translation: CASSLVLAGGPFTDTQYF. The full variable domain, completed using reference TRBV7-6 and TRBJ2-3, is GAGVSQSPRYKVTKRGQDVALRCDPISGHVSLYWYRQALGQGPEFLTYFNYEAQQDKSGLPNDRFSAERPEGSISTLTIQRTEQRDSAMYRCASSLVLAGGPFTDTQYFGPGTRLTVL.

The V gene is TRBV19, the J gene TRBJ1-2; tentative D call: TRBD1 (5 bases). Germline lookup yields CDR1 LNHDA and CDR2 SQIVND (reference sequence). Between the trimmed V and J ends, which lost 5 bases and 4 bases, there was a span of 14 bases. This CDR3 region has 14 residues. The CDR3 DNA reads TGTGCCAGTAGTCCCCGGGGGGACCGCTATGGCTACACCTTC. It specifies CASSPRGDRYGYTF. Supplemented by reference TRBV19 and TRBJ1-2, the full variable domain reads DGGITQSPKYLFRKEGQNVTLSCEQNLNHDAMYWYRQDPGQGLRLIYYSQIVNDFQKGDIAEGYSVSREKKESFPLTVTSAQKNPTAFYLCASSPRGDRYGYTFGSGTRLTVV.

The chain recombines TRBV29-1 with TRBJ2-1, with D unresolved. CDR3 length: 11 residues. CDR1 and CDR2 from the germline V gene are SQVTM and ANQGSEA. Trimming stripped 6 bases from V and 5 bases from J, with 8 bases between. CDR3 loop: CSVDPNNEQFF. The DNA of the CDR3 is TGCAGCGTGGACCCTAACAATGAGCAGTTCTTC.

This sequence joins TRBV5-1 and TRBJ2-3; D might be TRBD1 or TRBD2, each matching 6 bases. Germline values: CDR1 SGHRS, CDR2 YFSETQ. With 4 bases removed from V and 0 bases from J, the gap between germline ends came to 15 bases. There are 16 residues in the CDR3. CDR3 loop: CASSPGGGTSTDTQYF. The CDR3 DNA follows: TGCGCCAGCAGCCCCGGAGGGGGGACTAGCACAGATACGCAGTATTTT.

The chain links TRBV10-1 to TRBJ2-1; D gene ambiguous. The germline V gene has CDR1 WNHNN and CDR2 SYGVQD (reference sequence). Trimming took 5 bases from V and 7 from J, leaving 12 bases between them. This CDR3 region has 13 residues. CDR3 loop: CASSRVFGNEQFF. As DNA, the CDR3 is TGCGCCAGCAGTCGTGTTTTCGGGAATGAGCAGTTCTTC.

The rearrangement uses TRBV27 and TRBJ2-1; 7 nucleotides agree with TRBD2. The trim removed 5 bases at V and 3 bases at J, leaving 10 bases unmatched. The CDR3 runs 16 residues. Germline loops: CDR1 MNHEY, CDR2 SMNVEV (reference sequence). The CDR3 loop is CASSPPESGDYNEQFF. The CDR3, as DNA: TGTGCCAGCAGTCCCCCAGAGAGCGGGGACTACAATGAGCAGTTCTTC.